This T cell receptor beta chain was recovered during a study of cytomegalovirus exposure and HLA in healthy donors. Points from the study as a whole: In a later analysis, common viral pathogens appeared linked to several of the most significant clusters.

With regard to this clone: Its antigen is currently unknown.

A multiplex PCR was run with 60 Vbeta primers and 13 Jbeta primers. Sequencing was performed with immunoSEQ multiplex PCR; in TCRdb, only in-frame clones are kept and a portion is missing. The sample lists more than 20,000 clones; approximately 79% were seen once. V gave up 6 bases and J gave up 4 bases; unmatched junction bases: 4. This CDR3 has 13 amino acids. Germline CDR1 is MNHNS and CDR2 is SASEGT. The TCR sequence derives from a male donor in good health and CMV-seronegative. V is TRBV6-1 and J is TRBJ1-2; 8 bases align to TRBD1. Sequencing input: PBMCs. The CDR3 here is CASSSGQGYGYTF. The CDR3 DNA follows: TGTGCCAGCAGCTCTGGACAGGGCTATGGCTACACCTTC.